This T cell receptor beta chain was profiled in a study of T cells in Graves' hyperthyroidism and ophthalmopathy. Study in general: Peripheral blood was acquired at first diagnosis, ahead of any therapy whatsoever. Study-wide findings and caveats: Most clonotypes expanded in thyroid above 0.001 were likewise present in blood.

In its sample, this clonotype was seen many times. What it recognizes is unknown. The investigators amplified TCR beta CDR3 regions from RNA transcripts. Researchers ran a first-round RT-PCR on the TCR CDR3 using the HTBI primer set. TCRdb re-derived calls from the multiplex PCR reads in MiXCR, one entry per CDR3 protein. The sample includes a few hundred thousand distinct CDR3 sequences, under 20% of them seen just once. The germline V gene has CDR1 SGHRS and CDR2 YFSETQ. The germline V and J ends were trimmed by 4 bases and 2 bases, with 10 bases remaining between them. The CDR3 has 14 residues. Patients were excluded because of uncontrolled infection, other autoimmune disease, pregnancy or lactation. The source of the PBMCs was 8 to 10 ml of fresh peripheral blood.

The chain is built from TRBV5-1 and TRBJ1-3; D might be TRBD1 (6 bases). This clonotype was obtained from a woman under 30 with Graves' ophthalmopathy. Sample: blood. DNA for the CDR3: TGCGCCAGCAGCGATCCAGGGGCTGGAAACACCATATATTTT. This sequence encodes CASSDPGAGNTIYF. Full variable domain (outside the CDR3, taken from reference TRBV5-1 and TRBJ1-3): KAGVTQTPRYLIKTRGQQVTLSCSPISGHRSVSWYQQTPGQGLQFLFEYFSETQRNKGNFPGRFSGRQFSNSRSEMNVSTLELGDSALYLCASSDPGAGNTIYFGEGSWLTVV.